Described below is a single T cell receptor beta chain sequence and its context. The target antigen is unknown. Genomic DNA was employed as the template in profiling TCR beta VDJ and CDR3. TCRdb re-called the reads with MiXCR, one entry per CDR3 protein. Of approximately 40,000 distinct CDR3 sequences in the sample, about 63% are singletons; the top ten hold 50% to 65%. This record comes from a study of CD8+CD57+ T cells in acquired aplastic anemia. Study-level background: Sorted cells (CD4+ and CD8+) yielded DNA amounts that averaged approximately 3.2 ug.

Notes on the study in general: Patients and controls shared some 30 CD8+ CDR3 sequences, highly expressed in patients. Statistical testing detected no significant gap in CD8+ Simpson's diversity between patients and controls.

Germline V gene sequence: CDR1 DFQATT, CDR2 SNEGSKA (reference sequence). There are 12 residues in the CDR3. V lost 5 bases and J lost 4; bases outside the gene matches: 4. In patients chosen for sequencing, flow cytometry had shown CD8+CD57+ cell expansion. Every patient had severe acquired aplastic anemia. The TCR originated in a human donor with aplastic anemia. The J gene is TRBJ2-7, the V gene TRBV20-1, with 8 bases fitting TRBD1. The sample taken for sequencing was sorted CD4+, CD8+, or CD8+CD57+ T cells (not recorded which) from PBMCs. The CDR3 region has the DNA TGCAGTGCTGAACAGGGGGGATACGAGCAGTACTTC. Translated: CSAEQGGYEQYF.